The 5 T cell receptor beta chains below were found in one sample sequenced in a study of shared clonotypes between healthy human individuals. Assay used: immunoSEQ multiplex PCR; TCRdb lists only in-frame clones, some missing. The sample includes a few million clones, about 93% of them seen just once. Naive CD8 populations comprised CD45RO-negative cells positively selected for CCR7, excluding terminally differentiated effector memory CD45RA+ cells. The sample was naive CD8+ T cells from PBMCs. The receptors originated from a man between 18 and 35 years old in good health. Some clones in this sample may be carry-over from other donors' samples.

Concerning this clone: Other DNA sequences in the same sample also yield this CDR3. CDR3 loop: CASSVAGTLYGYTF. The CDR3 DNA sequence: TGTGCCAGCAGCGTAGCTGGGACCCTCTATGGCTACACCTTC. The gene calls are TRBV9 and TRBJ1-2; weak D call: TRBD1 (5 bases). V shed 0 bases and J shed 4 bases, with 10 bases lying between them. This CDR3 spans 14 amino acids. Germline-derived CDR1 and CDR2 are SGDLS and YYNGEE.

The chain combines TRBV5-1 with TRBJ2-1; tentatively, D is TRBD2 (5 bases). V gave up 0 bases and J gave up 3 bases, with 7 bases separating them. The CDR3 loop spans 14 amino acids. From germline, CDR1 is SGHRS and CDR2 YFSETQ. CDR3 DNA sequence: TGCGCCAGCAGCTTGGAAGCGGACTACAATGAGCAGTTCTTC. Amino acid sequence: CASSLEADYNEQFF.

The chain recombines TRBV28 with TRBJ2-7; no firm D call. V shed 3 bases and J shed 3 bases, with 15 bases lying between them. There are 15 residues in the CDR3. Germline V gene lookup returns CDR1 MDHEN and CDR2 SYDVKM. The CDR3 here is CASSLFGSQYYEQYF. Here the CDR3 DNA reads TGTGCCAGCAGTTTGTTCGGGTCACAATACTACGAGCAGTACTTC.

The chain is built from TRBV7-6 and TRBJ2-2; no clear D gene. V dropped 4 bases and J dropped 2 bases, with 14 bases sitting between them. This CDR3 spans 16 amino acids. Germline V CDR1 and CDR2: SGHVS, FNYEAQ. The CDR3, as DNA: TGTGCCAGCAGCTCCCGCTCAGGAACAAACACCGGGGAGCTGTTTTTT. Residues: CASSSRSGTNTGELFF.

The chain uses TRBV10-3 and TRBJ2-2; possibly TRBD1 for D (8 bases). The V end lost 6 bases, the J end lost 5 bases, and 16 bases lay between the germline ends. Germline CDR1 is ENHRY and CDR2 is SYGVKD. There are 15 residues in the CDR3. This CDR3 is CAIRDDRGGTGELFF. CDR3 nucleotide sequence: TGTGCCATCAGAGACGACAGGGGAGGGACCGGGGAGCTGTTTTTT.